The clone carrying this T cell receptor (beta chain) showed up just once. The source of the sample is a study of blood T cell repertoires in COVID-19. Study summary: T cells, B-cell-depleted T cells, or PBMCs supplied cDNA or gDNA.

How the authors handled the data: Reference gene primer amplification gave estimated nucleated cell counts. The table came from immunoSEQ multiplex PCR; TCRdb's copy has only in-frame clones and leaves some out. The DNA was the basis for D and trimming; V, J and clone size are from that table. The sample lists approximately 75,000 clones, about 89% occurring once. The CDR3 is 13 residues long. The germline CDR1 and CDR2 sequences are LNHDA and SQIVND (reference sequence). Trimming pared 10 bases from V and 2 bases from J, leaving 11 bases between. The sequence was obtained from a man in his 60s with acute or convalescent COVID-19. Sequenced sample: peripheral blood. The chain links TRBV19 to TRBJ2-2; weak D call: TRBD1 (5 bases). The CDR3 loop is CATSRVNTGELFF. The CDR3 DNA reads TGTGCCACCAGCAGGGTAAACACCGGGGAGCTGTTTTTT.